One TCR beta chain is described in this entry. Its antigen is still unknown. One end of the junction is discordant with germline, which a read error may explain. Per germline, CDR1 SGHRS and CDR2 YFSETQ. The length of the CDR3 is 15 residues. This sample is part of a study of cytomegalovirus exposure and HLA in healthy donors. Regarding the study as a whole: Association of approximately 16,000 TCR beta sequences with HLA alleles was found at 0.05 false discovery rate in a later analysis.

The study ran its PCR with 60 Vbeta and 13 Jbeta primers. Generated by immunoSEQ multiplex PCR, the TCRdb table keeps only in-frame clones and is missing some. Seen here are roughly 200,000 clones, roughly 80% observed once, and the top ten hold 2.5% to 3.5%. The receptor was derived from a woman in her 40s in good health and CMV-seronegative. The V gene is TRBV5-1, the J gene TRBJ1-2; D remains unclear. The sample taken for sequencing was PBMCs. The CDR3 DNA is TGCGCCAGCAGCTTGGATCTCCCGGAGGGCTATGCCTACACCTTC. Residues: CASSLDLPEGYAYTF.